This TCR beta chain emerged from a study of blood T cell repertoires in COVID-19. Using immunoSEQ multiplex PCR, the repertoire was profiled, and TCRdb retains in-frame clones only, with some absent. The data show around 260,000 clones, around 85% seen once. The junction had 6 bases not matched to a gene; V was cut back by 0 bases and J by 4 bases. In germline, CDR1 is SGDLS, CDR2 YYNGEE. The CDR3 covers 17 residues. In terms of age and location, participants ranged from roughly 18 to 100 years and lived in about 25 US areas. Clinical histories supplied by participants themselves formed the basis of cohort assignment.

The chain employs TRBV9 and TRBJ2-1, with TRBD2 matching over 11 bases. The clonotype originates from a woman aged 25 to 39 who had recovered from COVID-19. Sequenced input: PBMCs or T cells enriched from blood (not recorded which). The CDR3 bases are TGTGCCAGCAGCGTAGCTAATAGCGGGAGGGCTTACAATGAGCAGTTCTTC. Protein sequence: CASSVANSGRAYNEQFF.